The 6 T cell receptor beta chains below all came from one sample that was sequenced in a study of T cell clonality in common variable immunodeficiency. TCRdb keeps only in-frame clones here, not all; method: immunoSEQ multiplex PCR. There are tens of thousands of clones in the sample, none observed a single time. The sample consisted of peripheral blood mononuclear cells. These receptors originate from a person aged 18 to 75 in good health.

This clone was picked up many times. The sequence runs out 3 residues before the end of the CDR3; the remainder is reconstructed from the germline J gene. The chain joins TRBV7-2 to TRBJ1-1, with D perhaps matching TRBD1 (6 bases). The germline gives CDR1 SGHTA, CDR2 FQGNSA. The CDR3 runs to 14 residues. Trimming shortened V by 5 bases and J by 0 bases, and 10 bases separated the two germline ends. The CDR3 loop is CASSLGQLNTEAFF. The CDR3 bases that were read are TGTGCCAGCAGCCTCGGACAGCTGAACACTGAA.

This clone showed up many times. The CDR3 end is not reached by the read, which stops 3 residues before it; the germline J gene fills it in. The rearrangement links TRBV5-1 to TRBJ1-1; 7 nucleotides align to TRBD1. The CDR3 runs to 14 residues. Germline trimming cut 4 bases from V and 4 bases from J; bases unmatched to any gene: 7. The germline CDR1 and CDR2 sequences are SGHRS and YFSETQ. The part of the CDR3 DNA that was read is TGCGCCAGCAGCGTAGGGGGCGTGATCACTGAA. Translated, it gives CASSVGGVITE. The whole CDR3 protein reads CASSVGGVITEAFF.

At least ten counts were recorded for this clone. The DNA ends 3 residues before the CDR3 does, and the rest of the CDR3 is filled in from the germline J gene. The chain employs TRBV19 and TRBJ2-1; TRBD2 matches 8 bases. Germline V gene sequence: CDR1 LNHDA, CDR2 SQIVND (reference sequence). J was trimmed by 7 bases and V by 4 bases; bases with no gene match: 3. This CDR3 comprises 13 residues. The CDR3 sequence: CASSNIAGNEQFF. Partial CDR3 DNA: TGTGCCAGTAGTAATATAGCGGGAAATGAG.

Ten or more counts support this clone. The read ends 3 residues shy of where the CDR3 ends; the end is completed using the germline J gene. The chain joins TRBV7-4 to TRBJ1-5; D is unclear. Deletions cut 5 bases from V and 9 bases from J, with 14 bases between. Germline values: CDR1 SGHVT, CDR2 SQSDAQ. The CDR3 runs 13 residues. CDR3 bases read: TGTGCCAGCAGCGCGACAAAGTGTTGGCCC. Translated, it gives CASSATKCWP. The whole CDR3 protein is CASSATKCWPQHF. Filled out from reference TRBV7-4 and TRBJ1-5, the complete variable domain reads GAGVSQSPRYKVAKRGRDVALRCDSISGHVTLYWYRQTLGQGSEVLTYSQSDAQRDKSGRPSGRFSAERPERSVSTLKIQRTEQGDSAVYLCASSATKCWPQHFGDGTRLSIL.

This clone was detected many times. The read comes to an end 3 residues before the CDR3 does, leaving the germline J gene to fill in the end. The chain combines TRBV7-2 with TRBJ2-3, with 10 bases matching TRBD2. The V gene end was trimmed by 1 base and the J gene end by 6 bases; junction bases not matched to a gene: 4. This CDR3 spans 15 amino acids. Germline values: CDR1 SGHTA, CDR2 FQGNSA. The CDR3 reads CASSLVAGGWDTQYF. The covered CDR3 bases are TGTGCCAGCAGCTTAGTAGCGGGGGGATGGGATACG. The entire variable domain, with the rest obtained from reference TRBV7-2 and TRBJ2-3, is as follows: GAGVSQSPSNKVTEKGKDVELRCDPISGHTALYWYRQSLGQGLEFLIYFQGNSAPDKSGLPSDRFSAERTGGSVSTLTIQRTQQEDSAVYLCASSLVAGGWDTQYFGPGTRLTVL.

This clone has ten or more counts. The read terminates 3 residues ahead of where the CDR3 ends, so the germline J gene completes it. The same CDR3 is also encoded by other DNA sequences in this sample. The V and J genes are TRBV20-1 and TRBJ2-1, with TRBD2 matching 8 bases. Germline V lookup: CDR1 DFQATT, CDR2 SNEGSKA (reference sequence). Germline trimming cut 2 bases from V and 7 bases from J; bases unmatched to any gene: 7. The CDR3 sequence is 14 residues long. CDR3 bases read: TGCAGTGCTAGACTGGCGGGAGGTCTGAATGAG. It translates to CSARLAGGLNE. In full, the CDR3 is CSARLAGGLNEQFF.